What follows is one T cell receptor (beta chain) and its context. Its antigen is unidentified. The germline V gene encodes CDR1 MNHNS and CDR2 SASEGT. This CDR3 region has 14 residues. With 4 bases removed from V and 7 bases from J, the gap between germline ends came to 16 bases. Researchers ran the PCR with 60 Vbeta and 13 Jbeta primers. Here immunoSEQ multiplex PCR was the method, and the copy in TCRdb shows in-frame clones only, minus some. The sample includes some 170,000 clones, 70% to 85% of them seen just once. These data belong to a study of cytomegalovirus exposure and HLA in healthy donors. Study-wide points: Previously analyzed data showed that most TCR beta V segments were productive at a frequency of about 90% or about 30%.

V usage is TRBV6-1 and J usage is TRBJ1-1; TRBD1 might be the D (6 bases). Input material: PBMCs. The TCR comes from a human donor in good health. CDR3 in amino acids: CASSVNRAFGEAFF. The CDR3 nucleotides read TGTGCCAGCAGTGTGAACAGGGCGTTTGGTGAAGCTTTCTTT.